These 8 T cell receptor beta chains share one sample of origin, sequenced in a study. TCRdb redid the calling of the RT-PCR reads with MiXCR, one entry per CDR3 protein. Among about 680,000 distinct CDR3 sequences, approximately 14% were seen once, and the ten largest hold roughly 3.9%. The sample taken for sequencing was memory CD4+ T cells from blood. These receptors were taken from a female donor in good health, serving as a healthy control.

The chain employs TRBV20-1 and TRBJ2-1; D is possibly TRBD1 (6 bases). Trimming cost V 1 base and J 10 bases, with 14 bases left between them. This CDR3 region has 13 residues. Germline CDR1 DFQATT, CDR2 SNEGSKA (reference sequence). CDR3 region: CSARGPLRGEQFF. The CDR3 DNA follows: TGCAGTGCTAGAGGTCCCCTCAGGGGCGAGCAGTTCTTC.

The chain recombines TRBV3-1 with TRBJ2-1, with 8 bases lining up with TRBD2. Germline values: CDR1 LGHDT, CDR2 YNNKEL (reference sequence). CDR3 length: 16 amino acids. With V trimmed by 1 base and J by 8 bases, 10 bases remained unmatched. The CDR3 loop is CASSQGAAGVRDEQFF. CDR3 in DNA: TGTGCCAGCAGCCAAGGGGCAGCGGGGGTAAGGGATGAGCAGTTCTTC.

The genes are TRBV20-1 and TRBJ2-5, with 9 positions matching TRBD1. The CDR3 spans 16 residues. Germline CDR1 is DFQATT and CDR2 is SNEGSKA (reference sequence). Trimming removed 4 bases from V and 2 bases from J; junction bases left unmatched: 11. The CDR3 here is CSAIGSDRGWQETQYF. The CDR3 DNA reads TGCAGTGCTATTGGATCGGACAGGGGCTGGCAAGAGACCCAGTACTTC.

In this sample, this clonotype turned up a few times. The J gene is TRBJ2-1, the V gene TRBV29-1, with 11 bases identical to TRBD2. The length of the CDR3 is 15 residues. Trimming removed 6 bases from V and 1 base from J; junction bases left unmatched: 5. The V gene's germline CDR1 is SQVTM and CDR2 ANQGSEA. CDR3 bases: TGCAGCGTCCCGGGACTAGCGGTATCCTACAATGAGCAGTTCTTC. Translating gives CSVPGLAVSYNEQFF.

This clonotype was seen repeatedly, ten times or more. The gene calls are TRBV7-2 and TRBJ1-1, with D unclear. This CDR3 contains 15 residues. V gave up 5 bases and J gave up 1 base, with 14 bases separating them. Germline-derived CDR1 and CDR2 are SGHTA and FQGNSA. The CDR3 region is CASSAGPPPNTEAFF. CDR3 sequence (DNA): TGTGCCAGCAGCGCCGGCCCCCCACCGAACACTGAAGCTTTCTTT. Combining the CDR3 with reference TRBV7-2 and TRBJ1-1 gives the whole variable domain GAGVSQSPSNKVTEKGKDVELRCDPISGHTALYWYRQSLGQGLEFLIYFQGNSAPDKSGLPSDRFSAERTGGSVSTLTIQRTQQEDSAVYLCASSAGPPPNTEAFFGQGTRLTVV.

This clonotype was recorded at least ten times. The gene calls are TRBV6-5 and TRBJ2-6, with 12 bases lining up with TRBD1. CDR1 and CDR2 from the germline V gene are MNHEY and SVGAGI. Trimming removed 2 bases from V and 2 bases from J; junction bases left unmatched: 7. The CDR3 extends over 19 amino acids. The CDR3 is CASSYTLGTGGTGANVLTF. The CDR3 nucleotides read TGTGCCAGCAGTTACACCCTAGGGACAGGGGGCACTGGGGCCAACGTCCTGACTTTC.

This clonotype was seen a few times. This chain joins TRBV5-1 and TRBJ1-2, with 7 bases that match TRBD1. The CDR3 contains 15 residues. V gave up 4 bases and J gave up 3 bases; unmatched junction bases: 9. CDR1 and CDR2 (germline): SGHRS, YFSETQ. CDR3 loop: CASSGQDTGDYGYTF. The CDR3, as DNA: TGCGCCAGCAGCGGGCAGGATACAGGGGACTATGGCTACACCTTC.

As regards this clonotype: A much larger clone differs from this one at a single base, so this may be a read error. V gene TRBV6-5 combines with J gene TRBJ1-4; the D is unclear. The V and J ends lost 9 bases and 3 bases respectively, with 17 bases between them. Per the germline V gene, CDR1 is MNHEY and CDR2 is SVGAGI. CDR3 length: 15 amino acids. CDR3 DNA: TGTGCCAGAAGTCTGTCCTCGGAAGCTAATGAAAAACTGTTTTTT. Translating it yields CARSLSSEANEKLFF.